This TCR beta chain was recorded in a study of T cells in localized non-small cell lung cancer. Findings and limits, study-wide: Appearing in adjacent lung were a median about 50 of the top 100 tumor clones.

With respect to this clone: Its antigen is unknown.

The CDR3 runs 10 residues. Germline V gives CDR1 GTSNPN, CDR2 SVGIG (reference sequence). Trimming took 2 bases from V and 6 from J, leaving 2 bases between them. The data were produced by immunoSEQ multiplex PCR, yet TCRdb's version contains in-frame clones alone and is incomplete. This table has 26,000 or so clones, approximately 91% appearing once. This chain connects TRBV30 to TRBJ2-1; D remains ambiguous. Sequenced here: peripheral blood, sampled before any cancer treatment. This TCR was recovered from a female donor at least 60 years old with stage II squamous cell lung carcinoma. The CDR3 protein is CAWSLNEQFF. As DNA, the CDR3 is TGTGCCTGGAGTCTCAATGAGCAGTTCTTC.